One sample yielded the 25 T cell receptor beta chains listed below, sequenced in a study of T cell repertoires in cytomegalovirus infection. MiXCR was run by TCRdb on the reads, yielding one entry per CDR3 protein. The data show some 940,000 distinct CDR3 sequences, around 30% seen once. These TCRs' antigens remain unknown. Sequencing was performed on cultured CD8+ T cells from PBMCs, taken from culture after CMV antigen stimulation. These receptor sequences come from a human donor in good health (CMV status not recorded). Some clones in this sample may be carry-over from other donors' samples.

This clonotype was picked up many times. The genes are TRBV7-9 and TRBJ1-1; TRBD1 aligns across 7 bases. The germline V gene has CDR1 SEHNR and CDR2 FQNEAQ (reference sequence). The trim removed 1 base at V and 5 bases at J, leaving 1 base unmatched. The CDR3 has 13 residues. The CDR3 sequence: CASSLETGTEAFF. The CDR3 coding sequence is TGTGCCAGCAGCTTAGAGACAGGGACTGAAGCTTTCTTT.

The genes are TRBV15 and TRBJ2-2, with TRBD2 identical over 8 bases. The V gene's germline CDR1 is LNHNV and CDR2 YYDKDF (reference sequence). V lost 1 base and J lost 6; bases outside the gene matches: 7. This CDR3 comprises 16 residues. This CDR3 reads CATSRGLAGGPGELFF. In DNA, the CDR3 is TGTGCCACCAGCAGAGGTTTGGCGGGGGGACCCGGGGAGCTGTTTTTT. Combining the CDR3 with reference TRBV15 and TRBJ2-2 gives the whole variable domain DAMVIQNPRYQVTQFGKPVTLSCSQTLNHNVMYWYQQKSSQAPKLLFHYYDKDFNNEADTPDNFQSRRPNTSFCFLDIRSPGLGDTAMYLCATSRGLAGGPGELFFGEGSRLTVL.

This clonotype has ten or more counts. This chain uses TRBV7-2 with TRBJ2-3; 8 nucleotides match TRBD2. Germline CDR1 and CDR2: SGHTA and FQGNSA. V shed 5 bases, J shed 3 bases, and the junction held 7 bases outside the gene matches. There are 15 residues in the CDR3. In DNA form, the CDR3 reads TGTGCCAGCAGCCCCAGCGGGGGCAGGACAGATACGCAGTATTTT. Residues: CASSPSGGRTDTQYF.

This CDR3 is CASSKQGAGYEQYV. In DNA, the CDR3 is TGTGCCAGCAGTAAGCAGGGGGCGGGTTACGAGCAGTACGTC. This chain uses TRBV6-6 with TRBJ2-7, with TRBD1 matching over 8 bases. V lost 5 bases to trimming and J lost 4 bases; unmatched junction nucleotides: 7. Germline CDR1 MNHNY, CDR2 SVGAGI (reference sequence). This CDR3 comprises 14 residues.

This clonotype was recorded at least ten times. The CDR3 reads CASWGDSSSYNEQFF. The CDR3, as DNA: TGTGCCAGTTGGGGTGACTCGAGCTCCTACAATGAGCAGTTCTTC. This chain connects TRBV7-4 to TRBJ2-1, with D uncertain. This CDR3 comprises 15 residues. V was pared by 9 bases and J by 0 bases, with 15 bases between. Germline-derived CDR1 and CDR2 are SGHVT and SQSDAQ.

This clonotype has just a few counts. The chain recombines TRBV27 with TRBJ2-5; TRBD2 agrees at 7 bases. Germline CDR1 MNHEY, CDR2 SMNVEV (reference sequence). The CDR3 totals 14 residues. V lost 7 bases, J lost 1 base, and 6 bases stayed unmatched. As DNA, the CDR3 is TGTGCCAGCAAGACGGGGGGACTCCAAGAGACCCAGTACTTC. Translating gives CASKTGGLQETQYF.

The gene calls are TRBV20-1 and TRBJ2-1; 9 bases match TRBD2. Trimming removed 7 bases from V and 3 bases from J; junction bases left unmatched: 7. The CDR3 is 14 residues long. Germline lookup yields CDR1 DFQATT and CDR2 SNEGSKA (reference sequence). DNA of the CDR3: TGCAGTGGAAACGAGCGGGGGGACTACAATGAGCAGTTCTTC. Its translation is CSGNERGDYNEQFF.

There are many counts of this clonotype. The chain recombines TRBV7-2 with TRBJ2-1; D possibly corresponds to TRBD1 (5 bases). Germline values: CDR1 SGHTA, CDR2 FQGNSA. CDR3 length: 13 amino acids. Trimming left V 1 base short and J 6 bases short, with 7 bases between. In DNA, the CDR3 is TGTGCCAGCAGCTTAGGTGGGGCCAATGAGCAGTTCTTC. This codes for CASSLGGANEQFF.

V gene TRBV6-2 or TRBV6-3 combines with J gene TRBJ2-1; D may correspond to TRBD1 or TRBD2 (6 bases each). The CDR3 is made up of 13 amino acids. Per germline, CDR1 MNHEY and CDR2 SVGEGT. V was pared by 6 bases and J by 9 bases, with 15 bases between. CDR3 sequence: CASRNREVFEQFF. The CDR3 nucleotides are TGTGCCAGCAGAAACAGGGAGGTTTTTGAGCAGTTCTTC.

V and J are TRBV7-2 and TRBJ2-5, with 10 bases fitting TRBD2. The germline V gene encodes CDR1 SGHTA and CDR2 FQGNSA. V lost 5 bases, J lost 2 bases, and 5 bases stayed unmatched. The CDR3 is 15 residues long. The CDR3 DNA sequence: TGTGCCAGCAGCGTTAGCGGGGGGTCACAAGAGACCCAGTACTTC. It codes for CASSVSGGSQETQYF.

A few counts support this clonotype. This sequence joins TRBV6-5 and TRBJ2-7, with D unresolved. V shed 2 bases and J shed 2 bases, with 4 bases lying between them. The CDR3 totals 12 residues. Germline CDR1 reads MNHEY; CDR2 reads SVGAGI. The chain's CDR3 is CASSYNTYEQYF. The CDR3, as DNA: TGTGCCAGCAGTTACAACACCTACGAGCAGTACTTC.

There are a few counts of this clonotype. The chain couples TRBV7-2 to TRBJ1-2, with TRBD1 matching over 8 bases. The germline gives CDR1 SGHTA, CDR2 FQGNSA. The CDR3 loop spans 14 amino acids. Germline trimming cut 4 bases from V and 8 bases from J; bases unmatched to any gene: 9. CDR3 protein: CASSSGQGLGGYTF. As DNA, the CDR3 is TGTGCCAGCAGCTCCGGACAGGGTTTGGGGGGCTACACCTTC.

V gene TRBV5-6 combines with J gene TRBJ2-2, with D tentatively TRBD2 (5 bases). Trimming removed 1 base from V and 3 bases from J, with 10 bases in between. CDR1 is SGHDT, CDR2 YYEEEE, per germline. This CDR3 comprises 15 residues. CDR3 in DNA: TGTGCCAGCAGCTTGCGGCTAGCCGACACCGGGGAGCTGTTTTTT. Protein sequence: CASSLRLADTGELFF.

At least ten counts were recorded for this clonotype. The gene calls are TRBV7-8 and TRBJ2-4; TRBD1 matches at 7 bases. After removal of 2 bases from V and 9 bases from J, the junction contained 4 bases not matched to a gene. The length of the CDR3 is 13 residues. Germline values: CDR1 SGHVS, CDR2 FQNEAQ. The CDR3 protein is CASSLSGQPIQYF. CDR3 DNA: TGTGCCAGCAGCTTATCGGGACAGCCCATTCAGTACTTC.

This clonotype came up many times. The chain links TRBV7-2 to TRBJ1-1; D not certain. The CDR3 consists of 14 residues. The germline V and J ends were trimmed by 5 bases and 8 bases, with 18 bases remaining between them. Germline values: CDR1 SGHTA, CDR2 FQGNSA. The CDR3 DNA sequence: TGTGCCAGCAGCCCAAACTCAATTACGGGAGAAGCTTTCTTT. Protein product: CASSPNSITGEAFF.

The rearrangement joins TRBV7-9 to TRBJ1-2; D perhaps matches TRBD1 (6 bases). Germline assignment: CDR1 SEHNR and CDR2 FQNEAQ (reference sequence). This CDR3 has 16 residues. Deletions cut 3 bases from V and 4 bases from J, with 18 bases between. CDR3 nucleotide sequence: TGTGCCAGCAGCTTCGCCCCACAGGGATCGGTCTATGGCTACACCTTC. This gives the protein CASSFAPQGSVYGYTF.

This clonotype came up many times. The chain employs TRBV7-9 and TRBJ1-2; no clear D. The CDR3 length is 15 residues. From germline, CDR1 is SEHNR and CDR2 FQNEAQ (reference sequence). V was clipped by 1 base and J by 3 bases, with 12 bases between them. The CDR3 region is CASSLGASRDYGYTF. CDR3 bases: TGTGCCAGCAGCTTAGGGGCCTCCCGGGACTATGGCTACACCTTC.

V gene TRBV7-6 combines with J gene TRBJ2-7, with TRBD2 as a possible D gene (5 bases). The V gene lost 3 bases and the J gene lost 11 bases, with 20 bases spanning the gap. CDR3 length equals 14 residues. The V gene's germline CDR1 is SGHVS and CDR2 FNYEAQ. The CDR3 loop reads CASSFSGLSNMEYF. In DNA form, the CDR3 reads TGTGCCAGCAGCTTTTCCGGACTGAGTAACATGGAGTACTTC.

The genes are TRBV6-2 or TRBV6-3 and TRBJ2-2; no clear D. The V end was cut by 7 bases, the J end by 1 base, with 19 bases between. The CDR3 covers 17 residues. Germline CDR1 is MNHEY and CDR2 is SVGEGT. The CDR3 reads CASISPAPTLNTGELFF. For the CDR3, the DNA is TGTGCCAGCATCTCTCCCGCGCCGACCCTGAACACCGGGGAGCTGTTTTTT.

This clonotype has at least ten counts. The V call is TRBV7-9, the J call TRBJ2-1, with TRBD2 identical over 12 bases. The J segment lost 4 bases and the V segment lost 5 bases, leaving 15 bases of the junction unmatched. Germline CDR1 is SEHNR and CDR2 is FQNEAQ (reference sequence). The CDR3 sequence is 19 residues long. The CDR3 spells CASSQRASGGDPQYNEQFF. In DNA, the CDR3 is TGTGCCAGCAGCCAAAGGGCTAGCGGGGGGGACCCCCAGTACAATGAGCAGTTCTTC.

This clonotype appeared a few times. CDR3 DNA: TGTGCCAGCAGCCGACAGGACTACGAGCAGTACGTC. This translates into CASSRQDYEQYV. The V call is TRBV6-2 or TRBV6-3, the J call TRBJ2-7, with D possibly TRBD1 on 6 matching bases. This CDR3 contains 12 residues. Germline V gives CDR1 MNHEY, CDR2 SVGEGT. The V end was cut by 6 bases, the J end by 3 bases, with 9 bases between.

The chain links TRBV20-1 to TRBJ2-1; TRBD2 matches 7 bases. With 0 bases clipped from V and 4 bases from J, the junction kept 9 bases outside the gene matches. Germline V gives CDR1 DFQATT, CDR2 SNEGSKA (reference sequence). This CDR3 region has 16 residues. CDR3 bases: TGCAGTGCTAGAGATAGGGCTAGCGGACTGTACAATGAGCAGTTCTTC. This gives the protein CSARDRASGLYNEQFF.

This clonotype was observed at least ten times. The V gene is TRBV7-2, the J gene TRBJ2-7; D ambiguous. Trimming took 1 base from V and 3 from J, leaving 7 bases between them. This CDR3 is built from 13 residues. Germline CDR1 is SGHTA and CDR2 is FQGNSA. CDR3 residues: CASSLVSHYEQYV. CDR3 sequence (DNA): TGTGCCAGCAGCTTAGTGAGCCACTACGAGCAGTACGTC.

This sequence joins TRBV15 and TRBJ2-1, with 9 bases identical to TRBD1. The germline V gene encodes CDR1 LNHNV and CDR2 YYDKDF (reference sequence). There are 18 residues in the CDR3. The V segment lost 0 bases and the J segment 6 bases; nucleotides outside the gene matches: 12. The CDR3 DNA follows: TGTGCCACCAGCAGAGATCCGGATATCGGGACAGGGATCAATGAGCAGTTCTTC. Its protein product is CATSRDPDIGTGINEQFF.

This clonotype was counted only a few times. This sequence joins TRBV6-2 or TRBV6-3 and TRBJ2-1, with D hard to call. Germline CDR1 MNHEY, CDR2 SVGEGT. V shed 2 bases and J shed 9 bases, with 5 bases lying between them. The CDR3 length is 11 residues. The chain's CDR3 is CASSYDGEQFF. The DNA for the CDR3 is TGTGCCAGCAGTTACGATGGTGAGCAGTTCTTC.